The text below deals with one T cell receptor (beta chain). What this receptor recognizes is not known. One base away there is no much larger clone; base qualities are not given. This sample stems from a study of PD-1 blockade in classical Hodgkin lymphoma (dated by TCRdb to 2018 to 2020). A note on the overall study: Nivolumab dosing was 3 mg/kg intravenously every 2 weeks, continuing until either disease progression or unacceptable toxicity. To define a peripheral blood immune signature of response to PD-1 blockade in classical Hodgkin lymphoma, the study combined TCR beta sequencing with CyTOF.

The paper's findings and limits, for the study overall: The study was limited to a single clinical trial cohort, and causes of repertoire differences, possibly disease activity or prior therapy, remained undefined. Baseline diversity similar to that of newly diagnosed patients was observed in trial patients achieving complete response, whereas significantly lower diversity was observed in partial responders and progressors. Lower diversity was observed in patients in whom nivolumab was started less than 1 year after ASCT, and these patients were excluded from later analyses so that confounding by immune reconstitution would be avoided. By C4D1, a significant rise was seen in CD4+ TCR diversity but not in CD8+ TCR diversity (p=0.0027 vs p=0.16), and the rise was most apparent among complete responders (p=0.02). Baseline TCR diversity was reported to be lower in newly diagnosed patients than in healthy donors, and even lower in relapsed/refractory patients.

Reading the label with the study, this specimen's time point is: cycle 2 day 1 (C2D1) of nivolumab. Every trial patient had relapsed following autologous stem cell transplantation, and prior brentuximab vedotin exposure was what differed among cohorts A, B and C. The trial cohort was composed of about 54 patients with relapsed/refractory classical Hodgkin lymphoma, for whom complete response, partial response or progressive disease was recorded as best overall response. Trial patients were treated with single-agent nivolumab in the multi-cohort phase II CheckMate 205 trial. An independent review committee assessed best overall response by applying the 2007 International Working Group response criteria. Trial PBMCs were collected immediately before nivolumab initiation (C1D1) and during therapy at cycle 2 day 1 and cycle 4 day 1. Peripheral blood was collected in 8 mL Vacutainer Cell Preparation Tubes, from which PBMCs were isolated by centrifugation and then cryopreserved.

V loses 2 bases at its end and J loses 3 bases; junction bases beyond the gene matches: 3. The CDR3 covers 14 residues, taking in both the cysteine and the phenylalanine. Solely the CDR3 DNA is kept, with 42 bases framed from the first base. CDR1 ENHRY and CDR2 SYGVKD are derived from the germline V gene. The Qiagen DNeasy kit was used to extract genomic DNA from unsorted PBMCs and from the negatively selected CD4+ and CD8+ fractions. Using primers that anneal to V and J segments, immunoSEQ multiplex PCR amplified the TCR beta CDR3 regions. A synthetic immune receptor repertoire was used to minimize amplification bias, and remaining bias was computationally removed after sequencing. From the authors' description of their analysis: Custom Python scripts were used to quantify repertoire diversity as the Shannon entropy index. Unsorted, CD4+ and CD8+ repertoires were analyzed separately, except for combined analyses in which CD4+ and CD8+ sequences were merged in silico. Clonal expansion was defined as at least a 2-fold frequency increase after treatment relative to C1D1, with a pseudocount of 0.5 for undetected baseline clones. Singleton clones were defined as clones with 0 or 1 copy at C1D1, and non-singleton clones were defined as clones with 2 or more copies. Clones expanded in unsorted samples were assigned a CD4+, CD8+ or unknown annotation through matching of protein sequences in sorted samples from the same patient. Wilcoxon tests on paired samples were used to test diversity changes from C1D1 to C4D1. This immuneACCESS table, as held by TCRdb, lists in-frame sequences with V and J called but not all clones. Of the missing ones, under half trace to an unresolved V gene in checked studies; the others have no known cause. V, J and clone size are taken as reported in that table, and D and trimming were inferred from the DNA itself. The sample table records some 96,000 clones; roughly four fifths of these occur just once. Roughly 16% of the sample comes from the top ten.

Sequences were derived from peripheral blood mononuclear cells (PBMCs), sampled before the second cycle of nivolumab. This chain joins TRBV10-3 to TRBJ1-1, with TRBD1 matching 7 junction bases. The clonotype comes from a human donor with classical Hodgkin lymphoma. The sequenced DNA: TGTGCCATCAGTGAGACAGGGGCGGACACTGAAGCTTTCTTT. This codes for CAISETGADTEAFF.